What follows are 2 T cell receptor beta chains derived from one specimen sequenced in a study of identical twins. One entry per CDR3 protein, called by TCRdb with MiXCR from the 5' RACE reads. The sample consists of some 300,000 distinct CDR3 sequences, 9% to 15% of them appearing once. The sample was also reused in another study, on yellow fever vaccine responses in identical twins.

The sample consisted of CD8+ T cells sorted from blood. The receptors stem from a woman between 18 and 29 years old in good health.

In its sample, this clonotype was seen a few times. The genes are TRBV28 and TRBJ2-7, with TRBD1 matching 9 bases. CDR1 is MDHEN and CDR2 is SYDVKM in the germline V gene. V shed 5 bases, J shed 3 bases, and the junction held 8 bases outside the gene matches. The CDR3 is 15 residues long. CDR3 loop: CASSNRGRRDYEQYV. CDR3 nucleotide sequence: TGTGCCAGCAGTAACAGGGGGCGCAGGGACTACGAGCAGTACGTC.

This clonotype was picked up a small number of times. V and J are TRBV20-1 and TRBJ2-3; D uncertain. Trimming removed 6 bases from V and 4 bases from J, with 11 bases in between. CDR3 length: 12 amino acids. Per the germline V gene, CDR1 is DFQATT and CDR2 is SNEGSKA (reference sequence). The DNA for the CDR3 is TGCAGTGCCAAATCCATGCCAGATACGCAGTATTTT. It yields the protein CSAKSMPDTQYF.